This is a list of T cell receptor beta chains from one sample in a study of blood T cell repertoires in COVID-19. This table comes from immunoSEQ multiplex PCR, and its TCRdb copy is limited to in-frame clones, with some not included. This table has approximately 460,000 clones, approximately 89% appearing once. The sequencing sample was made of peripheral blood. All receptors come from a man aged 18 to 30 with COVID-19, enrolled during active disease. The CDR3 runs from the conserved cysteine through the conserved F or W. The order of the fields is V gene, D gene, J gene, clone size, CDR3 DNA, CDR3 protein. A D gene is named only where the DNA matches it firmly. Rows give clone size only sometimes, using once, few, many, or a class for an expanded clone.

TRBV29-1,-,TRBJ2-5,-,TGCAGCGTTGAAGACACGATTTGCTGGGCAAAATTGCCTCAAGAGACCCAGTACTTC,CSVEDTICWAKLPQETQYF
TRBV18,-,TRBJ2-2,-,TGTGCCAGCTCACCAGATTGGGGGGGCCGCGACACCGGGGAGCTGTTTTTT,CASSPDWGGRDTGELFF
TRBV29-1,TRBD2,TRBJ2-2,-,TGCAGCGTAACGGGGGGGCCGAGCGGGGAGCTGTTTTTT,CSVTGGPSGELFF
TRBV10-2,-,TRBJ1-1,-,TGCGCCAGCAGAGGAGGGGTCAACACTGAAGCTTTCTTT,CASRGGVNTEAFF
TRBV18,TRBD1,TRBJ1-2,-,TGTGCCAGCTCACCACGGACAGGCTTGACGTATGGCTACACCTTC,CASSPRTGLTYGYTF
TRBV7-9,TRBD1,TRBJ2-7,-,TGTGCCAGCAGCTTAGAACGACAGGGGGTATACGAGCAGTACTTC,CASSLERQGVYEQYF
TRBV11-3,-,TRBJ2-2,few,TGTGCCAGCAGCCCCCGGGGAGGCATGGACACCGGGGAGCTGTTTTTT,CASSPRGGMDTGELFF
TRBV10-3,TRBD1,TRBJ1-1,-,TGTGCCATCAGTGAGGGAAGAGGGGGCGCAAACACTGAAGCTTTCTTT,CAISEGRGGANTEAFF
TRBV30,-,TRBJ2-7,-,TGTGCCTGGAGTGTATTTGTGGGAGGAGTAGAGCAGTACTTC,CAWSVFVGGVEQYF
TRBV6-5,TRBD2,TRBJ2-5,-,TGTGCCAGCAAGACCTTGCGGGGGGCCTGGGAGACCCAGTACTTC,CASKTLRGAWETQYF
TRBV6-1,TRBD1,TRBJ2-7,-,TGTGCCAGCAGTGACCCAGGGGGCGCGTCCTACGAGCAGTACTTC,CASSDPGGASYEQYF
TRBV28,-,TRBJ1-5,-,TGTGCCAGCAGTAAACAGGGAAAGGGGTATAGCAATCAGCCCCAGCATTTT,CASSKQGKGYSNQPQHF
TRBV30,TRBD2,TRBJ2-1,-,TGTGCCTGGAGGACTAGCGGGACTCACAATGAGCAGTTCTTC,CAWRTSGTHNEQFF
TRBV10-1,-,TRBJ1-5,-,TGCGCCAGCAGCGCCGACAGTAGCAATCAGCCCCAGCATTTT,CASSADSSNQPQHF
TRBV12-5,TRBD1,TRBJ2-3,-,TGTGCTAGTGGTTTGGTACGAAGACAGGGGGTAACAGATACGCAGTATTTT,CASGLVRRQGVTDTQYF
TRBV10-3,TRBD2,TRBJ2-3,-,TGTGCCATCAGTGAGGCGCTAGCGGGGGGCACAGATACGCAGTATTTT,CAISEALAGGTDTQYF
TRBV7-2,TRBD2,TRBJ2-7,-,TGTGCCAGCAGCTCGGGGGGGAGGGTGAGCTCCTACGAGCAGTACTTC,CASSSGGRVSSYEQYF
TRBV15,-,TRBJ2-1,-,TGTGCCACCAGCAGAGAGCGGGGTGTAGGGAATGAGCAGTTCTTC,CATSRERGVGNEQFF
TRBV19,TRBD1,TRBJ2-2,-,TGTGCCAGTAGGGACAGGCCCGCCGGGGAGCTGTTTTTT,CASRDRPAGELFF
TRBV5-1,TRBD2,TRBJ2-3,-,TGCGCCAGCAGCTCCCGGGAGGGCACAGATACGCAGTATTTT,CASSSREGTDTQYF
TRBV10-2,-,TRBJ2-3,-,TGCGCCACCCAAAACAGTCGCCGCACAGATACGCAGTATTTT,CATQNSRRTDTQYF
TRBV5-6,-,TRBJ2-3,-,TGTGCCAGCAGCTTGGCTAGCTTGGCAGATACGCAGTATTTT,CASSLASLADTQYF
TRBV7-9,TRBD1,TRBJ1-2,few,TGTGCCAGCAGCTTAGCACCACGACAGGGCCATGGCTACACCTTC,CASSLAPRQGHGYTF
TRBV5-1,TRBD1,TRBJ1-1,-,TGCGCCAGCAATAGGGTGGCAGGGGGCTTTAACACTGAAGCTTTCTTT,CASNRVAGGFNTEAFF
TRBV7-3,TRBD2,TRBJ2-1,-,TGTGCCAGCAGCCGCGGGACTAGCGGGAGAAATGAGCAGTTCTTC,CASSRGTSGRNEQFF
TRBV7-9,-,TRBJ1-2,-,TGTGCCAGCACCTATGGGGGGTCGAACTATGGCTACACCTTC,CASTYGGSNYGYTF
TRBV3-1/TRBV3-2,-,TRBJ2-1,-,TGTGCCAGCAGCCAAGAGCCAGGGGATGGCTATGAGCAGTTCTTC,CASSQEPGDGYEQFF
TRBV12-3/TRBV12-4,TRBD1,TRBJ1-2,-,TGTGCCAGCAGTTTATTGGGACAGGGTGGTTACACCTTC,CASSLLGQGGYTF
TRBV14,-,TRBJ2-7,-,TGTGCCAGCAGCCCCCCTGGCAGGCCCTACTACGAGCAGTACTTC,CASSPPGRPYYEQYF
TRBV2,TRBD2,TRBJ2-1,-,TGTGCCAGCAGAACCGGGACTAGCAGCTACAATGAGCAGTTCTTC,CASRTGTSSYNEQFF
TRBV30,-,TRBJ1-1,-,TGTGCCTGGAGCAGGACGGGAAACACTGAAGCTTTCTTT,CAWSRTGNTEAFF
TRBV2,-,TRBJ2-7,-,TGTGCCAGCAGTGAGATAGACTCTGTCATCGAGCAGTACTTC,CASSEIDSVIEQYF
TRBV30,-,TRBJ1-1,-,TGTGCCTGGACTCGCGGGGCCGCGAACACTGAAGCTTTCTTT,CAWTRGAANTEAFF
TRBV5-4,TRBD1,TRBJ2-2,-,TGTGCCAGCAGTTATCGGACAGGGGCGCCCGGGGAGCTGTTTTTT,CASSYRTGAPGELFF
TRBV25-1,TRBD1,TRBJ2-5,once,TGTGCCAGCAGTGATGGGGGACAGCACCTCCAAGAGACCCAGTACTTC,CASSDGGQHLQETQYF
TRBV14,-,TRBJ1-1,-,TGTGCCAGCAGCCAAGAGATAGGGACTTTAAGAGCTTTCTTT,CASSQEIGTLRAFF
TRBV6-4,TRBD1,TRBJ1-1,-,TGTGCCACCGACAGGGGGGGATGGACTGAAGCTTTCTTT,CATDRGGWTEAFF
TRBV6-5,-,TRBJ1-4,-,TGTGCCAGCCGATGGAGAGATAATGAAAAACTGTTTTTT,CASRWRDNEKLFF
TRBV29-1,-,TRBJ1-2,-,TGCAGCGTTGAAGCAGTGAACGGCTACACCTTC,CSVEAVNGYTF
TRBV7-7,-,TRBJ2-5,-,TGTGCCAGCAGCTTAGATCAGGGGGAGGAAGAGACCCAGTACTTC,CASSLDQGEEETQYF
TRBV13,TRBD1,TRBJ2-7,-,TGTGCCAGCAGCTCGGACAGGGGCCCCTACGAGCAGTACTTC,CASSSDRGPYEQYF
TRBV14,-,TRBJ1-1,-,TGTGCCAGCAGCCAAGTTCGGGGAGGGAACACTGAAGCTTTCTTT,CASSQVRGGNTEAFF
TRBV19,-,TRBJ2-5,-,TGTGCCAGTAAACCCGAGGGGAGGCAAGAGACCCAGTACTTC,CASKPEGRQETQYF
TRBV12-5,TRBD1,TRBJ1-1,few,TGTGCTAGTGGTCGGCGGGACAGGCCCGCCCTAAACACTGAAGCTTTCTTT,CASGRRDRPALNTEAFF
TRBV14,TRBD2,TRBJ2-7,-,TGTGCCAGCAGCCAAGGGGAGGGAAGCTACGAGCAGTACTTC,CASSQGEGSYEQYF
TRBV5-1,TRBD2,TRBJ2-7,-,TGCGCCAGCAGCCGGGGACTAGCGGGGGCCTCCTACGAGCAGTACTTC,CASSRGLAGASYEQYF
TRBV6-2/TRBV6-3,-,TRBJ2-5,-,TGTGCCAGCAGTTTGGGACTGCGGGAGACCCAGTACTTC,CASSLGLRETQYF
TRBV5-4,TRBD2,TRBJ2-1,-,TGTGCCGGGGGACTAGCGGGACTCAATGAGCAGTTCTTC,CAGGLAGLNEQFF
TRBV7-9,-,TRBJ2-7,few,TGTGCCAGCAGCTCGGTAGACTACGAGCAGTACTTC,CASSSVDYEQYF
TRBV27,-,TRBJ1-2,-,TGTGCCAGCAGTTTATCAGGGGGTGACTATGGCTACACCTTC,CASSLSGGDYGYTF
TRBV5-1,TRBD2,TRBJ2-3,once,TGCGCCAGCAGCTTGGACGGGAGGGCCTCAGATACGCAGTATTTT,CASSLDGRASDTQYF
TRBV24-1,-,TRBJ2-7,-,TGTGCCACCAGTGATGCTACAACGGGGATCCCATACGAGCAGTACTTC,CATSDATTGIPYEQYF
TRBV6-5,TRBD2,TRBJ2-2,-,TGTGCCACCCTCCTAGCGGGGGGGCCTGGGGAGCTGTTTTTT,CATLLAGGPGELFF
TRBV7-9,TRBD1,TRBJ2-1,few,TGTGCCAGCAGCCTACAGGGGAGAGGCAATGAGCAGTTCTTC,CASSLQGRGNEQFF
TRBV5-5,-,TRBJ2-2,-,TGTGCCAGCAGCTTGTCGGTGTCTGAGGGGGAGCTGTTTTTT,CASSLSVSEGELFF
TRBV7-8,-,TRBJ1-5,-,TGTGCCAGCAGCTTTTCTTCGAGTACAGAAGAGCCCCAGCATTTT,CASSFSSSTEEPQHF
TRBV18,-,TRBJ1-5,-,TGTGCCAGCTCACCACCGGTTTCTCTAAATAGCAATCAGCCCCAGCATTTT,CASSPPVSLNSNQPQHF